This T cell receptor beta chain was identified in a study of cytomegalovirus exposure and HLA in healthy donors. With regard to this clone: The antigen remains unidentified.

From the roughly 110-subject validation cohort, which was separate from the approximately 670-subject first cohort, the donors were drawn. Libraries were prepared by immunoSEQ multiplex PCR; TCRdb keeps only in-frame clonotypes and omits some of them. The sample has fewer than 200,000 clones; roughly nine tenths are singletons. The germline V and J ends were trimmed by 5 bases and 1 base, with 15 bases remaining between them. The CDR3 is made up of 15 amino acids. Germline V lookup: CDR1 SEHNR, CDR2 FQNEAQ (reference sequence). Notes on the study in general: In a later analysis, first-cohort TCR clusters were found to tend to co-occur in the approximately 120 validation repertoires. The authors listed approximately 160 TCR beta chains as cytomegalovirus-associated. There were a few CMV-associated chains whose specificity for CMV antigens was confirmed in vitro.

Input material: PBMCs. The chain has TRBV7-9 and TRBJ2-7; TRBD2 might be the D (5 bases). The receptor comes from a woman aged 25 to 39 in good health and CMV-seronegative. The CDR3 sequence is CASSPHGGFSYEQYF. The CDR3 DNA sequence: TGTGCCAGCAGCCCCCACGGAGGTTTTTCCTACGAGCAGTACTTC.